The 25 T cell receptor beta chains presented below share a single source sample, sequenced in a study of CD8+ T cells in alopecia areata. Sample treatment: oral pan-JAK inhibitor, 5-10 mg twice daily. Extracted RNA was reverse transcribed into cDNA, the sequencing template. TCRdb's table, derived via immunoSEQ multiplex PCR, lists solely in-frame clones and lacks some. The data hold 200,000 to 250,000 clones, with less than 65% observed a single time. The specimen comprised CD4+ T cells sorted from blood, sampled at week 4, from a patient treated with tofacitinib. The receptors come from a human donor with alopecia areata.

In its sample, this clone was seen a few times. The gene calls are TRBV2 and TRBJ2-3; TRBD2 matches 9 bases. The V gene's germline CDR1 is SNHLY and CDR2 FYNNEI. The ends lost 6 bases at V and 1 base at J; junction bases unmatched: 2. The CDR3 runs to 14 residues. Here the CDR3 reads CASSQRGGTDTQYF. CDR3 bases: TGTGCCAGCAGCCAGCGGGGGGGCACAGATACGCAGTATTTT.

The CDR3 loop is CSVEPGLADSYNEQFF. The DNA for the CDR3 is TGCAGCGTTGAGCCCGGACTAGCGGACTCCTACAATGAGCAGTTCTTC. The V gene is TRBV29-1, the J gene TRBJ2-1, with 10 bases aligning to TRBD2. The CDR3 consists of 16 residues. CDR1 and CDR2 from the germline V gene are SQVTM and ANQGSEA. V was pared by 3 bases and J by 0 bases, with 5 bases of the junction left unmatched.

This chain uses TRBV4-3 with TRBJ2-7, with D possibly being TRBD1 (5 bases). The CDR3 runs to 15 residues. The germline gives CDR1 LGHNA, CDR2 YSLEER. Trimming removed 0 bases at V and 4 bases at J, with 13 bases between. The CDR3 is CASSQDRVDGYEQYF. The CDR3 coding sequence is TGCGCCAGCAGCCAAGACAGGGTAGATGGGTACGAGCAGTACTTC.

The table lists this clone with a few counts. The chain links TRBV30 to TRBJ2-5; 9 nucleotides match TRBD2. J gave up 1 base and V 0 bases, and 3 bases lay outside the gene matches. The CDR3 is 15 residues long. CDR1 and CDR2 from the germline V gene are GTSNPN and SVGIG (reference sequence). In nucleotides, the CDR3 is TGTGCCTGGAGTGTCGGGACTAGCTTCCAAGAGACCCAGTACTTC. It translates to CAWSVGTSFQETQYF.

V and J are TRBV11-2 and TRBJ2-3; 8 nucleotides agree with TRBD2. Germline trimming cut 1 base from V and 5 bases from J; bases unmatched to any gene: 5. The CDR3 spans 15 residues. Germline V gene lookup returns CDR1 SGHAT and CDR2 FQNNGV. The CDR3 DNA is TGTGCCAGCAGCTTAGGCGGAGCGGGGGTAGATACGCAGTATTTT. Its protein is CASSLGGAGVDTQYF. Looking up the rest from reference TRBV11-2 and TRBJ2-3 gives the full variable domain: EAGVAQSPRYKIIEKRQSVAFWCNPISGHATLYWYQQILGQGPKLLIQFQNNGVVDDSQLPKDRFSAERLKGVDSTLKIQPAKLEDSAVYLCASSLGGAGVDTQYFGPGTRLTVL.

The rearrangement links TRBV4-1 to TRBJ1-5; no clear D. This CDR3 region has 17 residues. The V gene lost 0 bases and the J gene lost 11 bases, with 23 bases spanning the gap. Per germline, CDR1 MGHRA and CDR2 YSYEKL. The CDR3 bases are TGCGCCAGCAGCCAAGATATTTCTGGAGTGGGATTTTGGGCCCAGCATTTT. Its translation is CASSQDISGVGFWAQHF.

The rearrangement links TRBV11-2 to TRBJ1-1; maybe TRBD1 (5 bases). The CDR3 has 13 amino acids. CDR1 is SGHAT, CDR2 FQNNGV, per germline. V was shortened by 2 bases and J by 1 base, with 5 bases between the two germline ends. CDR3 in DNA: TGTGCCAGCAGCTTAACAGGGAACACTGAAGCTTTCTTT. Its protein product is CASSLTGNTEAFF.

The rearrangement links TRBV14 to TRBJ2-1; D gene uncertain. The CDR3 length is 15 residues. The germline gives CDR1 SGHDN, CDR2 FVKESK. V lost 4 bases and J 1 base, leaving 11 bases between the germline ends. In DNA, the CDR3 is TGTGCCAGCAGCCCACGTGTACTTTCCTACAATGAGCAGTTCTTC. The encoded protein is CASSPRVLSYNEQFF.

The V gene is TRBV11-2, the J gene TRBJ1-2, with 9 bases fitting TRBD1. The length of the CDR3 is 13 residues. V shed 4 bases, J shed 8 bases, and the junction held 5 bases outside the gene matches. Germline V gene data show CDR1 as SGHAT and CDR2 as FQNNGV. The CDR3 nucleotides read TGTGCCAGCAGCTCAGGACAGGGGAGCGGCTACACCTTC. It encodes CASSSGQGSGYTF.

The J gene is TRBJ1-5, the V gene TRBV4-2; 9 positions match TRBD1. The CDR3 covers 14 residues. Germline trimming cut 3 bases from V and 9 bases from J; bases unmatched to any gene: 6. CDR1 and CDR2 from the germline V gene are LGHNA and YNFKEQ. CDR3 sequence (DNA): TGTGCCAGCAGCCAGGACAGGGGTCATTGGCCCCAGCATTTT. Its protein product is CASSQDRGHWPQHF.

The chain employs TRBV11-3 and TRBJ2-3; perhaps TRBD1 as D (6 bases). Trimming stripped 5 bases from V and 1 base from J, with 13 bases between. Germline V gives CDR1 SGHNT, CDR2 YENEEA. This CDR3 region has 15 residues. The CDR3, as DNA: TGTGCCAGCAGCCTAATGGCAGGGGGCACAGATACGCAGTATTTT. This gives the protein CASSLMAGGTDTQYF.

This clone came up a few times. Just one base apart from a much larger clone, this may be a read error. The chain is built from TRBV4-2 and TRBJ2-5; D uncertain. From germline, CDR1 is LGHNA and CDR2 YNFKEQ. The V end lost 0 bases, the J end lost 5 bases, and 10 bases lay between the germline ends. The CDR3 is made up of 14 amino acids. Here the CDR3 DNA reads TGTGCCAGCAGCCAAGATGGACGACGGGAGACCCAGTACTTC. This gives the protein CASSQDGRRETQYF.

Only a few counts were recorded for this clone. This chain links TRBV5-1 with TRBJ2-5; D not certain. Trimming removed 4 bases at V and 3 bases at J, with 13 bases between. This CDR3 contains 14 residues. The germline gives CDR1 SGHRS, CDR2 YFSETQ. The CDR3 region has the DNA TGCGCCAGCAGCCCACCAACGAGCGAAGAGACCCAGTACTTC. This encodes CASSPPTSEETQYF.

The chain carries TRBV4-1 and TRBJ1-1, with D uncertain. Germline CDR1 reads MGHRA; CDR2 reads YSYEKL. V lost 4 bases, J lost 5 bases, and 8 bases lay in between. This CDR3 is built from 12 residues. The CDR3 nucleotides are TGCGCCAGCAGCCGTACATCGACTGAAGCTTTCTTT. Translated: CASSRTSTEAFF.

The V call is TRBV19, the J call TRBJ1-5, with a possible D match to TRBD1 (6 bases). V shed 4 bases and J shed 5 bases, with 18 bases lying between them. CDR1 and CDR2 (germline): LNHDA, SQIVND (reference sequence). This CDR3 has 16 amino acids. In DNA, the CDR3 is TGTGCCAGTAGTACCACGACGGTGGGGGCCTATCAGCCCCAGCATTTT. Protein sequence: CASSTTTVGAYQPQHF.

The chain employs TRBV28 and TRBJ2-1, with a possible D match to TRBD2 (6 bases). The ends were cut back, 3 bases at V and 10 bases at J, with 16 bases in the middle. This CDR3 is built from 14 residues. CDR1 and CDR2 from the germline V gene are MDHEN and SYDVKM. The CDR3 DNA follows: TGTGCCAGCAGTTTTTTCAGACTAGTTTACGAGCAGTTCTTC. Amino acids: CASSFFRLVYEQFF. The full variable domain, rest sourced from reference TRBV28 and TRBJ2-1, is DVKVTQSSRYLVKRTGEKVFLECVQDMDHENMFWYRQDPGLGLRLIYFSYDVKMKEKGDIPEGYSVSREKKERFSLILESASTNQTSMYLCASSFFRLVYEQFFGPGTRLTVL.

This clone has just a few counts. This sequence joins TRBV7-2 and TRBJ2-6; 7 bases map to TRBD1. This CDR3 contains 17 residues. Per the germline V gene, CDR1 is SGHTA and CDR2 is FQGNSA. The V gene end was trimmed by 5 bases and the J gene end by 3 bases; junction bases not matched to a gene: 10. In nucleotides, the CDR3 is TGTGCCAGCAGCGAGGACAGGCCCTTGGTTGGGGCCAACGTCCTGACTTTC. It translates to CASSEDRPLVGANVLTF.

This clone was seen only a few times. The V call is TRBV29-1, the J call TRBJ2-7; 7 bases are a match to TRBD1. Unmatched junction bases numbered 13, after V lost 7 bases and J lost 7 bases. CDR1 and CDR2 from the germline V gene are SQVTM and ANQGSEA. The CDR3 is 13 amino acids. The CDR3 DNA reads TGCAGCGCCCTCGGGACAGTCGGGCAGGAGCAGTACTTC. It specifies CSALGTVGQEQYF.

CDR3 DNA sequence: TGCGCCAGCAGCTTGGGACAGGGGGCAGGGGATGAGCAGTTCTTC. Translation: CASSLGQGAGDEQFF. The chain joins TRBV5-1 to TRBJ2-1; 10 bases fit TRBD1. V was clipped by 0 bases and J by 8 bases; unmatched bases: 5. Germline CDR1 SGHRS, CDR2 YFSETQ. CDR3 length equals 15 residues.

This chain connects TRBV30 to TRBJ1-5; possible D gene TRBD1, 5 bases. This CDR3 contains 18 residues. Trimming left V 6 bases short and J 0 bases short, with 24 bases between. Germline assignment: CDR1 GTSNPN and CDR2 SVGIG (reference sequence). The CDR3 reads CACSTRRGGLSSNQPQHF. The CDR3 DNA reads TGTGCCTGCTCCACCCGTCGGGGGGGACTTTCTAGCAATCAGCCCCAGCATTTT. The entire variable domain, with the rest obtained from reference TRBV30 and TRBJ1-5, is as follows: SQTIHQWPATLVQPVGSPLSLECTVEGTSNPNLYWYRQAAGRGLQLLFYSVGIGQISSEVPQNLSASRPQDRQFILSSKKLLLSDSGFYLCACSTRRGGLSSNQPQHFGDGTRLSIL.

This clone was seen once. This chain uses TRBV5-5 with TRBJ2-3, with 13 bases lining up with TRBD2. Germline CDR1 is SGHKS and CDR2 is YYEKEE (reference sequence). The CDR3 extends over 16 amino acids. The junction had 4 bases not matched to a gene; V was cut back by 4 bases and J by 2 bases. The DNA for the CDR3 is TGTGCCAGCAGCCCCGGGACTAGCGGGAACACAGATACGCAGTATTTT. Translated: CASSPGTSGNTDTQYF.

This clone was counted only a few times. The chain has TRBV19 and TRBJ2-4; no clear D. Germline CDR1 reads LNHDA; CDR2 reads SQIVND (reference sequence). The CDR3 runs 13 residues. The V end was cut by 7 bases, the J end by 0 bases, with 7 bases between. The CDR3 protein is CASKHEAKNIQYF. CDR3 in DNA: TGTGCCAGTAAGCACGAAGCCAAAAACATTCAGTACTTC. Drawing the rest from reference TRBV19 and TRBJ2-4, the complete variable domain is DGGITQSPKYLFRKEGQNVTLSCEQNLNHDAMYWYRQDPGQGLRLIYYSQIVNDFQKGDIAEGYSVSREKKESFPLTVTSAQKNPTAFYLCASKHEAKNIQYFGAGTRLSVL.

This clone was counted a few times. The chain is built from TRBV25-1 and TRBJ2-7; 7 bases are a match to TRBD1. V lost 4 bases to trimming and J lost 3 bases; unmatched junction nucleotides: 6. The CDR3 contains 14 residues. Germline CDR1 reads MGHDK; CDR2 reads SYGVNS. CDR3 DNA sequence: TGTGCCAGCAGTGGACAGGGTGTTGGCTACGAGCAGTACTTC. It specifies CASSGQGVGYEQYF.

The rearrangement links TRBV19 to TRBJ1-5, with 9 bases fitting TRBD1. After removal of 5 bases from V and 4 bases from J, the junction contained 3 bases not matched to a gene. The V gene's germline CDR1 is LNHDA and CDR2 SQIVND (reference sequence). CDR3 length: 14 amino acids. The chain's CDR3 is CASSVTGGNQPQHF. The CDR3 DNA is TGTGCCAGTAGTGTGACAGGGGGAAATCAGCCCCAGCATTTT.

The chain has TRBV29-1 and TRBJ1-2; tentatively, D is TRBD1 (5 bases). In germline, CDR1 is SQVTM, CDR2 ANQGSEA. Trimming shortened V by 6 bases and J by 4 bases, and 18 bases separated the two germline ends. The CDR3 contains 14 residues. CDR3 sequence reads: CSVGDIGGAYGYTF. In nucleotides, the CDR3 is TGCAGCGTCGGGGATATCGGGGGTGCCTATGGCTACACCTTC.